Listed below are T cell receptor beta chains from one sample, sequenced in a study of T cells after yellow fever vaccination. A single record per CDR3 protein comes from TCRdb applying MiXCR to the 5' RACE reads. Counted here are fewer than 350,000 distinct CDR3 sequences, approximately 4% occurring once; the ten biggest clones make up roughly a fifth. Specimen: PBMCs, collected 15 days after the yellow fever booster vaccination. All receptors derive from a man younger than 30 who received the YFV17D yellow fever vaccine. CDR3s include the opening cysteine and the closing phenylalanine or tryptophan. D genes are given only for firm matches. Clone sizes are given selectively: once, few, many, or a class where the clone is expanded.

v_gene	d_gene	j_gene	abundance	CDR3nt	CDR3aa
TRBV30	TRBD1	TRBJ2-7	.	TGTGCCTGGAGTGTACGACGGGGACAGGGAAGCTTC	CAWSVRRGQGSF
TRBV4-2	TRBD2	TRBJ2-1	.	TGTGCCAGCAGCCAACCTCTGGACTATAGCGGGGGGAAGCGAAATGAGCAGTTCTTC	CASSQPLDYSGGKRNEQFF
TRBV5-5	.	TRBJ2-3	many	TGTGCCAGCAGCTTCCTCCTCGGGGGGCGGACAGATACGCAGTATTTT	CASSFLLGGRTDTQYF
TRBV6-1	TRBD1	TRBJ1-2	many	TGTGCCAGCAGTCCCGCGGCAGGGGGCGACTATGGCTACACCTTC	CASSPAAGGDYGYTF
TRBV20-1	.	TRBJ1-6	many	TGCAGTGCTAGCGGGGACGATTCACCCCTCCACTTT	CSASGDDSPLHF
TRBV6-5	.	TRBJ2-7	many	TGTGCCAGCAGTAACAGGGAAGGCTACGAGCAGTACTTC	CASSNREGYEQYF
TRBV6-2/TRBV6-3	TRBD1	TRBJ2-1	many	TGTGCCAGCAGCCCTGACAGGGGGCTTCTAGAGCAGTTCTTC	CASSPDRGLLEQFF
TRBV5-1	.	TRBJ2-1	many	TGCGCCAGCAGCTTCGCCCAGGGCAGGGGATTCAATGAGCAGTTCTTC	CASSFAQGRGFNEQFF
TRBV7-2	TRBD2	TRBJ2-5	few	TGTGCCAGCAGCTTAGGCATGGGGGGGGGAACAGAGACCCAGTACTTC	CASSLGMGGGTETQYF
TRBV2	.	TRBJ2-7	.	TGTGCCAGCCGGTGGGACATAATGGCCTACGAGCAGTACTTC	CASRWDIMAYEQYF
TRBV5-5	TRBD1	TRBJ1-5	few	TGTGCCAGCAGCTTGGAGGACAGGACTAATCAGCCCCAGCATTTT	CASSLEDRTNQPQHF
TRBV11-2	.	TRBJ1-1	many	TGTGCCAGCAGGGTGTCGACAGCGAACACTGAAGCTTTCTTT	CASRVSTANTEAFF